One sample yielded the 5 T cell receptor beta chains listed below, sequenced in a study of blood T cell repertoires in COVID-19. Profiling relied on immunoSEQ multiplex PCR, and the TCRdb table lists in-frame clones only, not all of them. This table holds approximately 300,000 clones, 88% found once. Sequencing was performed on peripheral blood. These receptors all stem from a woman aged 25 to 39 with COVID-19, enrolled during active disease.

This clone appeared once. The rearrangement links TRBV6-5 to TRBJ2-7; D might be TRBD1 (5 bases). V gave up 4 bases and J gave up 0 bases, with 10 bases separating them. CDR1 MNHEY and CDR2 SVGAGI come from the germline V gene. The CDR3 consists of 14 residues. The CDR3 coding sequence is TGTGCCAGCAGTTCAGGGTCTAACTCCTACGAGCAGTACTTC. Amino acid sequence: CASSSGSNSYEQYF.

The CDR3 DNA follows: TGTGCCAGCAGTCCGCGGACGGGGTCCTATAGCAATCAGCCCCAGCATTTT. Its protein product is CASSPRTGSYSNQPQHF. The chain links TRBV6-6 to TRBJ1-5; no clear D gene. V lost 5 bases and J 0 bases, leaving 17 bases between the germline ends. The CDR3 is made up of 17 amino acids. CDR1 is MNHNY and CDR2 is SVGAGI in the germline V gene (reference sequence).

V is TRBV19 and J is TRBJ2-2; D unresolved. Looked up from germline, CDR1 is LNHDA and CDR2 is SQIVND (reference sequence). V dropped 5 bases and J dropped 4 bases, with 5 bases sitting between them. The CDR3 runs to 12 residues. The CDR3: CASSSITGELFF. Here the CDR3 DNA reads TGTGCCAGTAGTTCCATCACCGGGGAGCTGTTTTTT.

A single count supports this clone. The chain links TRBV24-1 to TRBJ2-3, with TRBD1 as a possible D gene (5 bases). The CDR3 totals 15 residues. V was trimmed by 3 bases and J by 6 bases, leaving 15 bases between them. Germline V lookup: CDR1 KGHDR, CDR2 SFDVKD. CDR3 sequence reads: CATSDLASGADTQYF. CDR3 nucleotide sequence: TGTGCCACCAGTGATCTGGCTAGTGGGGCGGATACGCAGTATTTT.

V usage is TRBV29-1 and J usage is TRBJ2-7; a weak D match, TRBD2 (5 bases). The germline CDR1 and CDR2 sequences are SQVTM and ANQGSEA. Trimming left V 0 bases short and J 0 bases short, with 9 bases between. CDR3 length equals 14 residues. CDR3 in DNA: TGCAGCGTTGAAGATGGTGGGAGCTCCTACGAGCAGTACTTC. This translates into CSVEDGGSSYEQYF.